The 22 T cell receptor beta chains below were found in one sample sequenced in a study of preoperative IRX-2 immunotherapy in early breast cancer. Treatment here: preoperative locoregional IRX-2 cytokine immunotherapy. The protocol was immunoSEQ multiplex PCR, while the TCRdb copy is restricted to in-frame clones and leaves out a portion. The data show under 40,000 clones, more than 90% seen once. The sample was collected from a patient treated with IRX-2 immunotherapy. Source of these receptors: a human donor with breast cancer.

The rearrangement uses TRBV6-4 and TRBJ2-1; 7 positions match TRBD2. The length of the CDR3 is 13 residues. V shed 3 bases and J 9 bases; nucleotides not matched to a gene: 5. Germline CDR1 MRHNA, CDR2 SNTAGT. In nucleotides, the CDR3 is TGTGCCAGCAGTGAGACTAGCACCGGTGAGCAGTTCTTC. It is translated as CASSETSTGEQFF.

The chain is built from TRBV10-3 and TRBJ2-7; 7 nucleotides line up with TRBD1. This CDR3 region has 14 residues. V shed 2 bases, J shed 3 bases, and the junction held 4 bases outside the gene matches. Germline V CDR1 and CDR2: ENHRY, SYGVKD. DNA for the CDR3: TGTGCCATCAGTGAGGCGCGACAGGGCTACGAGCAGTACTTC. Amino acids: CAISEARQGYEQYF.

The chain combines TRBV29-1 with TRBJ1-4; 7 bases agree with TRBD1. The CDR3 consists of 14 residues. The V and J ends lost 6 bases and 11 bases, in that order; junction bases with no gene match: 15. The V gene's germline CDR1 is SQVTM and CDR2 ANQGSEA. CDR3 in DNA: TGCAGCGTCGGGGGACAGCTGAATGAGGGGAAACTGTTTTTT. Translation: CSVGGQLNEGKLFF. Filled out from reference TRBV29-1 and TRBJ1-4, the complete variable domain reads SAVISQKPSRDICQRGTSLTIQCQVDSQVTMMFWYRQQPGQSLTLIATANQGSEATYESGFVIDKFPISRPNLTFSTLTVSNMSPEDSSIYLCSVGGQLNEGKLFFGSGTQLSVL.

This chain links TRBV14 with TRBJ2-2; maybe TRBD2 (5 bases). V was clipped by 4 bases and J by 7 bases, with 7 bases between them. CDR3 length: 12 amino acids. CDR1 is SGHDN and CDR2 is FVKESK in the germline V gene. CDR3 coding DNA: TGTGCCAGCAGCCCCGGGGACGGGGAGCTGTTTTTT. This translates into CASSPGDGELFF.

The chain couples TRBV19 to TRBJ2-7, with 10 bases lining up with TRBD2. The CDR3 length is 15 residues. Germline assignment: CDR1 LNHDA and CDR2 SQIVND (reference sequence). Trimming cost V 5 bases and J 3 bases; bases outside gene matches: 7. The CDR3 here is CASSEAGGLLYEQYF. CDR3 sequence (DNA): TGTGCCAGTAGTGAAGCGGGAGGGCTTCTCTACGAGCAGTACTTC.

The CDR3 sequence is CAWTLPGAFNQPQHF. The CDR3 DNA sequence: TGTGCCTGGACCCTACCAGGGGCCTTCAATCAGCCCCAGCATTTT. The rearrangement links TRBV30 to TRBJ1-5; maybe TRBD1 (6 bases). The CDR3 consists of 15 residues. Per germline, CDR1 GTSNPN and CDR2 SVGIG (reference sequence). Deletions cut 4 bases from V and 3 bases from J, with 16 bases between.

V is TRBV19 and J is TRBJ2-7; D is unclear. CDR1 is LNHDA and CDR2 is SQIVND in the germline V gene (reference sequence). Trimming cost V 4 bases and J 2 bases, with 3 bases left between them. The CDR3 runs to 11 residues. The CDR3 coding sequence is TGTGCCAGTAGTAGTACCTACGAGCAGTACTTC. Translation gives CASSSTYEQYF.

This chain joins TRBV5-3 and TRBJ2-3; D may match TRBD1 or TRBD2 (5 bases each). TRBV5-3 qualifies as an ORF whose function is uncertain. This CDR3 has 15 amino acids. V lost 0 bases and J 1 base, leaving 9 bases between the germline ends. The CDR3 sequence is CARSLAPGRTDTQYF. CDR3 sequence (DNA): TGTGCCAGAAGCTTGGCTCCGGGGCGCACAGATACGCAGTATTTT.

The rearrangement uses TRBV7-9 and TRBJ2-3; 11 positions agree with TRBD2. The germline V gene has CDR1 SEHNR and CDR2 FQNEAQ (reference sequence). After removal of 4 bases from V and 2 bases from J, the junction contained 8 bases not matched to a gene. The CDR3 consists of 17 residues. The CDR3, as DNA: TGTGCCAGCAGCTCGAGTCTAGCGGGAGGCTCCACAGATACGCAGTATTTT. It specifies CASSSSLAGGSTDTQYF.

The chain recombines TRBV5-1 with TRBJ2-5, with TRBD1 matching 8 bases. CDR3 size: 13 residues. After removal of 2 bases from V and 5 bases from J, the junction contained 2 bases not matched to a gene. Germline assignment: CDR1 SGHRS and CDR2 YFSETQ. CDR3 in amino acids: CASSFRGLETQYF. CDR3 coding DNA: TGCGCCAGCAGCTTCAGGGGGCTGGAGACCCAGTACTTC.

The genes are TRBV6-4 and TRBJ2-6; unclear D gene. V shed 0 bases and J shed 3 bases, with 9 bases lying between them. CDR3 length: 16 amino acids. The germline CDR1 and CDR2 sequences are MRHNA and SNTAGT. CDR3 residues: CASSDSVQNGANVLTF. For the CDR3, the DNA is TGTGCCAGCAGTGACTCGGTACAAAATGGGGCCAACGTCCTGACTTTC.

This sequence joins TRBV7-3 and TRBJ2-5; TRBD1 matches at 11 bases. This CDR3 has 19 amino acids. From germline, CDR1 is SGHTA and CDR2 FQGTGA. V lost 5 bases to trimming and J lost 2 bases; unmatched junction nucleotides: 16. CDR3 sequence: CASSQNSLAGTGGQETQYF. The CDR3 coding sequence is TGTGCCAGCAGCCAGAATAGTCTAGCGGGGACAGGGGGGCAAGAGACCCAGTACTTC.

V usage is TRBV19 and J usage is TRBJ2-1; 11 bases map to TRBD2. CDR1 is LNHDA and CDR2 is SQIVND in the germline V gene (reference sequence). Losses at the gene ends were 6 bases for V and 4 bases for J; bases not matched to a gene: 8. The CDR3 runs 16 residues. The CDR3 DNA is TGTGCCAGTAGCCCTAGCGGGAGGACAGGGTACAATGAGCAGTTCTTC. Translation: CASSPSGRTGYNEQFF.

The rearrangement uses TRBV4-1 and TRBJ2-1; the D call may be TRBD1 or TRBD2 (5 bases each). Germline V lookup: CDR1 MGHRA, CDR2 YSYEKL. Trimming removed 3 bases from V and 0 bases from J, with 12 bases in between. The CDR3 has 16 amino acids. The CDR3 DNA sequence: TGCGCCAGCAGCCAGAAGGGAGACAGCTCCTACAATGAGCAGTTCTTC. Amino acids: CASSQKGDSSYNEQFF.

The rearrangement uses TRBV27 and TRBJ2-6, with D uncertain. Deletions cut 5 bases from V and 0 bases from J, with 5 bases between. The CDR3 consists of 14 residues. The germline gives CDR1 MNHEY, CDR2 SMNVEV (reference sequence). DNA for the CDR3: TGTGCCAGCAGTCGGGTCTCTGGGGCCAACGTCCTGACTTTC. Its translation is CASSRVSGANVLTF. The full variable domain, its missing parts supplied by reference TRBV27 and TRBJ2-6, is EAQVTQNPRYLITVTGKKLTVTCSQNMNHEYMSWYRQDPGLGLRQIYYSMNVEVTDKGDVPEGYKVSRKEKRNFPLILESPSPNQTSLYFCASSRVSGANVLTFGAGSRLTVL.

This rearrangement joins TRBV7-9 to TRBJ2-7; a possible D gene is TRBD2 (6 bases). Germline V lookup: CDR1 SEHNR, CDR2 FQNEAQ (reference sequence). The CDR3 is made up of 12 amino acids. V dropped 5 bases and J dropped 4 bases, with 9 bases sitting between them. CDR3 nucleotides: TGTGCCAGCAGCCTGGGGACTTACGAGCAGTACTTC. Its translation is CASSLGTYEQYF.

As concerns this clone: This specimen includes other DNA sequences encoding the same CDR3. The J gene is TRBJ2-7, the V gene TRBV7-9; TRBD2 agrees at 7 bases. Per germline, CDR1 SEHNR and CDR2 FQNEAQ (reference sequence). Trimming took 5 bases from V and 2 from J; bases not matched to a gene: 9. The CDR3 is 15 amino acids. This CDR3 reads CASSPQTSLTYEQYF. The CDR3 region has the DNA TGTGCCAGCAGCCCCCAGACTAGCTTGACCTACGAGCAGTACTTC.

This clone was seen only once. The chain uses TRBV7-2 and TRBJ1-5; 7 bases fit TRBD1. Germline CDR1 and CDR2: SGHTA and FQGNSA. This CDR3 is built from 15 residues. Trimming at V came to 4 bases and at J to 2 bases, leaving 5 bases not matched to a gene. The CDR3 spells CASSSMGTGNQPQHF. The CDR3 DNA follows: TGTGCCAGCAGCTCGATGGGGACAGGCAATCAGCCCCAGCATTTT.

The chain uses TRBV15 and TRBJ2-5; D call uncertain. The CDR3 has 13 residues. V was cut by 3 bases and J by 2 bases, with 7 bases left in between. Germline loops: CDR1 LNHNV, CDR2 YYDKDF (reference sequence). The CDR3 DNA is TGTGCCACCAGCAGTACAGAACAAGAGACCCAGTACTTC. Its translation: CATSSTEQETQYF.

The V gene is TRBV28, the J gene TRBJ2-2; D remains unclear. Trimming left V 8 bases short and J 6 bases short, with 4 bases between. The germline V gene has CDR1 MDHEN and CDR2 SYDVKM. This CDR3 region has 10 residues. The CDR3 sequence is CASRSGELFF. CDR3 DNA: TGTGCCAGCCGGTCCGGGGAGCTGTTTTTT.

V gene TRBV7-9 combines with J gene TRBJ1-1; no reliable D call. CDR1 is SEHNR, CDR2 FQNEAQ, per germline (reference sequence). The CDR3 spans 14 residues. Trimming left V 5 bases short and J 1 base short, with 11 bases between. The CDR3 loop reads CASSHQYGNTEAFF. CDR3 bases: TGTGCCAGCAGCCACCAATACGGGAACACTGAAGCTTTCTTT.

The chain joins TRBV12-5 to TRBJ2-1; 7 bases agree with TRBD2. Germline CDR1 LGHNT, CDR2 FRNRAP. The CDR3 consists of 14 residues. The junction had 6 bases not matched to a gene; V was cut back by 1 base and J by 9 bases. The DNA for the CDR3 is TGTGCTAGTGGTTTGGGCGGGGGACCTGGTGAGCAGTTCTTC. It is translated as CASGLGGGPGEQFF. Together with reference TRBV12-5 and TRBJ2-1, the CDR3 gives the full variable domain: DARVTQTPRHKVTEMGQEVTMRCQPILGHNTVFWYRQTMMQGLELLAYFRNRAPLDDSGMPKDRFSAEMPDATLATLKIQPSEPRDSAVYFCASGLGGGPGEQFFGPGTRLTVL.